This T cell receptor (beta chain) was found in a study of blood T cells in healthy people across ages. Germline V gene sequence: CDR1 LGHNA, CDR2 YSLEER. The CDR3 runs 13 residues. Trimming left V 0 bases short and J 8 bases short, with 8 bases between. Sample-barcoded 5' priming and a J-beta primer mix drove a second PCR of 7 to 11 cycles. TCRdb itself ran the 5' RACE reads through MiXCR, one entry per CDR3 protein. Among around 1.5 million distinct CDR3 sequences listed, around 55% were seen once. This clonotype was observed a handful of times. The TCR sequence derives from a man between 18 and 35 years old in good health. Sequenced sample: blood. The rearrangement links TRBV4-3 to TRBJ2-1, with unresolved D. As DNA, the CDR3 is TGCGCCAGCAGCCAAGAGGGTCGGGATGAGCAGTTCTTC. Amino acid sequence: CASSQEGRDEQFF.